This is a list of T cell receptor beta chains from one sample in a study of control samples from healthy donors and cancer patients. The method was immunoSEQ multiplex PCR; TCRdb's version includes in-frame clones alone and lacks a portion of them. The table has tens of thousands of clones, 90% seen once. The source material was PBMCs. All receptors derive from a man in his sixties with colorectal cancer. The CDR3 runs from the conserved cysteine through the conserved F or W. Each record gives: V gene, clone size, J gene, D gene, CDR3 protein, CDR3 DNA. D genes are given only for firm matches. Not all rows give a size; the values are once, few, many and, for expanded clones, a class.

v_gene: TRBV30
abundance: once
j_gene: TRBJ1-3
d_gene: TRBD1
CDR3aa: CALGTASGNTIYF
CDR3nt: TGTGCCTTGGGGACAGCATCTGGAAACACCATATATTTT

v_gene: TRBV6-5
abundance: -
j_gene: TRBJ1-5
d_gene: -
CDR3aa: CASIPVYGNQPQHF
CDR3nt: TGTGCCAGCATACCCGTTTATGGCAATCAGCCCCAGCATTTT

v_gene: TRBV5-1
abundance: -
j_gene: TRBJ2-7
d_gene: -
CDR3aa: CASSELQHEQYF
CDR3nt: TGCGCCAGCAGCGAGCTACAGCACGAGCAGTACTTC

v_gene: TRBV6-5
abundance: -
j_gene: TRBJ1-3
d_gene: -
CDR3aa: CASSYSMGSGNTIYF
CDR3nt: TGTGCCAGCAGTTACTCGATGGGCTCTGGAAACACCATATATTTT

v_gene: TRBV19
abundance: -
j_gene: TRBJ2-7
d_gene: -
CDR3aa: CASSIGLTPPYEQYF
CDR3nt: TGTGCCAGTAGTATAGGTCTAACCCCTCCCTACGAGCAGTACTTC

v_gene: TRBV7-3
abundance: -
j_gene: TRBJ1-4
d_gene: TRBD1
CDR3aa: CASSSIYRGGEKLFF
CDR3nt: TGTGCCAGCAGCTCGATTTACAGGGGTGGAGAAAAACTGTTTTTT

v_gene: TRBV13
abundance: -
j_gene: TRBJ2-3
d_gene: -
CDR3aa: CASSSTGRTDTQYF
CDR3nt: TGTGCCAGCAGCTCCACAGGGCGGACAGATACGCAGTATTTT

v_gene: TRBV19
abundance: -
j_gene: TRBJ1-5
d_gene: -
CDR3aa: CASSIVSGGTGNQPQHF
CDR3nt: TGTGCCAGTAGTATAGTTAGTGGGGGTACTGGCAATCAGCCCCAGCATTTT

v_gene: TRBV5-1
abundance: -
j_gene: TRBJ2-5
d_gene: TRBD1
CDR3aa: CASSGGTGHREETQYF
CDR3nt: TGCGCCAGCAGCGGGGGGACAGGTCATCGGGAAGAGACCCAGTACTTC

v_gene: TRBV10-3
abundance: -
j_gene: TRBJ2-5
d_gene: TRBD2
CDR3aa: CAISRASGGAGETQYF
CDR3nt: TGTGCCATCAGTCGGGCTAGCGGGGGGGCCGGAGAGACCCAGTACTTC

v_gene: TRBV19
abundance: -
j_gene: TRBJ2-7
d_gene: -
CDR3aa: CASSPGTASYEQYF
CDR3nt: TGTGCCAGTAGTCCCGGGACGGCTTCCTACGAGCAGTACTTC

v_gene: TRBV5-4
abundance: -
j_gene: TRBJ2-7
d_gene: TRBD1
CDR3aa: CASSLAGTGVSYEQYF
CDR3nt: TGTGCCAGCAGCTTGGCCGGGACAGGGGTTTCCTACGAGCAGTACTTC

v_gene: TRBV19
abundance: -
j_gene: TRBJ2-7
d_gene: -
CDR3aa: CASSPRDSYEQYF
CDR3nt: TGTGCCAGTAGTCCTCGCGACTCCTACGAGCAGTACTTC

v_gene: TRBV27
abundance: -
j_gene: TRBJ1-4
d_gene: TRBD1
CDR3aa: CASSARTGYTVATNEKLFF
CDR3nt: TGTGCCAGCAGTGCCCGGACAGGGTATACGGTCGCAACTAATGAAAAACTGTTTTTT

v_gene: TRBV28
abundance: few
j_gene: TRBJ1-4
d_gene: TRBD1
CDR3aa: CASSSPRQGARTIDEKLFF
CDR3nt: TGTGCCAGCAGTTCGCCGAGACAGGGGGCTCGAACCATTGATGAAAAACTGTTTTTT

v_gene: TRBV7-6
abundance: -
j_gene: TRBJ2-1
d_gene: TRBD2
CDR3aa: CASSPRLAGGRNEQFF
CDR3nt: TGTGCCAGCAGCCCCCGTCTAGCGGGGGGGCGGAATGAGCAGTTCTTC

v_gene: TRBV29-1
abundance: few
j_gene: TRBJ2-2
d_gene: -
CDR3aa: CSVRDTGELFF
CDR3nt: TGCAGCGTTCGTGACACCGGGGAGCTGTTTTTT

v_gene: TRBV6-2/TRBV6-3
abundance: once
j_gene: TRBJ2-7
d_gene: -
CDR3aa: CASSYSGGGTYEQYF
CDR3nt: TGTGCCAGCAGTTACTCGGGCGGGGGCACCTACGAGCAGTACTTC

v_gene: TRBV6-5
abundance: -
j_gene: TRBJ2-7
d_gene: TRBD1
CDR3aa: CASSWGQGLAYEQYF
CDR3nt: TGTGCCAGCAGCTGGGGACAGGGGCTGGCCTACGAGCAGTACTTC

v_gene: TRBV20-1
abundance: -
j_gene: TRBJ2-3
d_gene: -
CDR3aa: CSASPGADTDTQYF
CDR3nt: TGCAGTGCTAGTCCGGGGGCGGACACAGATACGCAGTATTTT

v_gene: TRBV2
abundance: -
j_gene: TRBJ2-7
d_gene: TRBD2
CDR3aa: CASSRRVGGEQYF
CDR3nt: TGTGCCAGCAGTCGAAGGGTGGGAGGGGAGCAGTACTTC

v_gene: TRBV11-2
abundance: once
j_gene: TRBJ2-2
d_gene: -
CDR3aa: CASSTRGLARDTGELFF
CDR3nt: TGTGCCAGCAGCACTAGAGGCCTCGCGCGGGACACCGGGGAGCTGTTTTTT

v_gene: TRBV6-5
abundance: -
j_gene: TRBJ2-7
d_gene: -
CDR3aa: CASSYLATYEQYF
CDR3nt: TGTGCCAGCAGTTACTTGGCCACCTACGAGCAGTACTTC

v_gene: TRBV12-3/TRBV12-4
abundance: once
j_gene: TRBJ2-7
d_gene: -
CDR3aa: CASSSSLQGPQYF
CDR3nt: TGTGCCAGCAGTTCGTCCCTACAGGGTCCGCAGTACTTC

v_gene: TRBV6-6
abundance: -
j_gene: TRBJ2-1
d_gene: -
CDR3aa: CASSLGGGTEQFF
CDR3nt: TGTGCCAGCAGTTTGGGAGGGGGGACGGAGCAGTTCTTC

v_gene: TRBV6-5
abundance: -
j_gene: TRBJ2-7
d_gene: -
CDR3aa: CASSYETGGRYEQYF
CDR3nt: TGTGCCAGCAGTTACGAGACGGGGGGCCGCTACGAGCAGTACTTC

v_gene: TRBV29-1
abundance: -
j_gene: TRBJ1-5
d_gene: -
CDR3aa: CSVSDSSQPQHF
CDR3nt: TGCAGCGTTAGTGACAGCTCTCAGCCCCAGCATTTT

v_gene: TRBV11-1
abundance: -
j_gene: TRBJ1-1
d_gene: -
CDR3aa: CASSLAQRKDEAFF
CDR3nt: TGTGCCAGCAGCTTAGCCCAACGAAAAGATGAAGCTTTCTTT

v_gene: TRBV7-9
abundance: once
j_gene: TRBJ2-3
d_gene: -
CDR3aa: CASSRGISSTDTQYF
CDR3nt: TGTGCCAGCAGCAGGGGCATTTCTAGCACAGATACGCAGTATTTT

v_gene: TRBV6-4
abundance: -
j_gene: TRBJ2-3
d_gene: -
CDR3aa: CASSDSDTDTQYF
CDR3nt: TGTGCCAGCAGTGACTCGGACACAGATACGCAGTATTTT

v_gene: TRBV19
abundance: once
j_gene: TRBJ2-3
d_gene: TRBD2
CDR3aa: CASSTGGRDTQYF
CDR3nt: TGTGCCAGTAGTACGGGGGGGCGAGATACGCAGTATTTT

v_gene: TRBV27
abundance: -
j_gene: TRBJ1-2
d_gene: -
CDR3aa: CAVRAAYYGYTF
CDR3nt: TGTGCTGTGCGGGCAGCCTACTATGGCTACACCTTC

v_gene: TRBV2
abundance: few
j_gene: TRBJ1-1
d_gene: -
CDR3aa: CASNSGAGTEAFF
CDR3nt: TGTGCCAGCAATTCCGGAGCGGGCACTGAAGCTTTCTTT